The next 28 T cell receptor beta chains were all read from a single sample in a study of post-analysis software for immune sequencing data. Each TCR beta cDNA library carried unique molecular identifiers. In TCRdb, the PCR reads were re-called with MiXCR into one record per CDR3 protein. In the table there are 700,000 to 900,000 distinct CDR3 sequences, around 45% of which are singletons. Study-wide results and caveats: There were several TRBV segments more frequent in patients than controls, and TRBV5-6, TRBV5-1 and TRBV20-1 were among them.

Their cognate antigens are unknown. Sequenced: blood. The receptors derive from a girl between 5 and 17 years old with multiple sclerosis.

The table lists this clonotype with a count of one. This chain joins TRBV5-1 and TRBJ2-5, with D possibly matching TRBD1 (6 bases). The germline V gene encodes CDR1 SGHRS and CDR2 YFSETQ. V dropped 4 bases and J dropped 4 bases, with 14 bases sitting between them. The CDR3 runs 14 residues. CDR3 residues: CASSPTGTRETQYF. The CDR3 DNA is TGCGCCAGCAGCCCAACCGGGACAAGAGAGACCCAGTACTTC.

The V and J genes are TRBV12-3 or TRBV12-4 and TRBJ1-2; 9 bases line up with TRBD1. The CDR3 totals 14 residues. After removal of 5 bases from V and 6 bases from J, the junction contained 7 bases not matched to a gene. CDR3 in DNA: TGTGCCAGCAGTCCAGACAGGGGGTGGGATGGCTACACCTTC. Translation: CASSPDRGWDGYTF.

The J gene is TRBJ2-5, the V gene TRBV12-3 or TRBV12-4; D remains unclear. Trimming pared 8 bases from V and 1 base from J, leaving 11 bases between. CDR3 size: 13 residues. The CDR3: CASAWGPQETQYF. The CDR3 DNA sequence: TGTGCCAGCGCCTGGGGTCCCCAAGAGACCCAGTACTTC.

V is TRBV21-1 and J is TRBJ2-1; the D call of TRBD1 is as the table states it, not checked on the DNA. TRBV21-1 is reported as a pseudogene. The CDR3 has 15 residues. Here the CDR3 reads CATLGQGLRICEQFF. DNA for the CDR3: TGTGCCACCCTGGGACAGGGGCTTAGAATTTGTGAGCAGTTCTTC.

This clonotype was seen only a few times. The chain carries TRBV14 and TRBJ2-1; 8 bases map to TRBD2. This CDR3 has 16 amino acids. Germline V CDR1 and CDR2: SGHDN, FVKESK. Trimming removed 4 bases from V and 10 bases from J; junction bases left unmatched: 15. This chain's CDR3 is CASSPKSGSRIWEQFF. The CDR3 coding sequence is TGTGCCAGCAGCCCGAAGAGCGGGAGTCGGATATGGGAGCAGTTCTTC.

This clonotype was found a few times. The chain is built from TRBV11-1 and TRBJ2-7, with 9 bases lining up with TRBD1. The germline gives CDR1 SGHAT, CDR2 FQDESV (reference sequence). The CDR3 extends over 14 amino acids. Trimming removed 5 bases from V and 4 bases from J; junction bases left unmatched: 6. The CDR3 DNA reads TGTGCCAGCAGCCCGACAGGGGGTCGGTACGAGCAGTACTTC. It specifies CASSPTGGRYEQYF.

The chain links TRBV10-3 to TRBJ2-1; TRBD2 aligns across 9 bases. This CDR3 is built from 17 residues. V gave up 8 bases and J gave up 5 bases; unmatched junction bases: 16. The germline V gene encodes CDR1 ENHRY and CDR2 SYGVKD. The CDR3 DNA follows: TGTGCCATCCGGCGTGCGGGAGGGTACAAGGGAGACAATGAGCAGTTCTTC. Amino acids: CAIRRAGGYKGDNEQFF.

V usage is TRBV11-2 and J usage is TRBJ1-5; D perhaps matches TRBD1 (6 bases). Deletions cut 6 bases from V and 4 bases from J, with 13 bases between. The CDR3 extends over 14 amino acids. Germline V gene lookup returns CDR1 SGHAT and CDR2 FQNNGV. The CDR3 DNA reads TGTGCCAGCAGTGTCAGGGGTCCAAATCAGCCCCAGCATTTT. It encodes CASSVRGPNQPQHF.

This clonotype has a handful of counts. The chain is built from TRBV10-3 and TRBJ1-1; D not certain. CDR3 length equals 14 residues. Trimming took 6 bases from V and 2 from J, leaving 13 bases between them. From germline, CDR1 is ENHRY and CDR2 SYGVKD. CDR3 nucleotides: TGTGCCATCAGCGACTATGGGGTTAACACTGAAGCTTTCTTT. It specifies CAISDYGVNTEAFF.

The J gene is TRBJ2-7, the V gene TRBV20-1; tentative D call: TRBD2 (6 bases). The CDR3 totals 14 residues. Germline V CDR1 and CDR2: DFQATT, SNEGSKA (reference sequence). V lost 3 bases to trimming and J lost 3 bases, with 15 bases between them. The CDR3 reads CSAREGGTIYEQYF. CDR3 nucleotide sequence: TGCAGTGCTAGGGAGGGCGGGACCATCTACGAGCAGTACTTC.

This chain connects TRBV7-9 to TRBJ1-2; D gene unclear. The V gene lost 5 bases and the J gene lost 5 bases, with 15 bases spanning the gap. Per germline, CDR1 SEHNR and CDR2 FQNEAQ (reference sequence). The CDR3 runs 14 residues. The CDR3 region has the DNA TGTGCCAGCAGCCCCGTTGGAGCAGGTTATGGCTACACCTTC. This sequence encodes CASSPVGAGYGYTF.

The chain is built from TRBV7-2 and TRBJ2-1, with 9 bases matching TRBD2. V shed 8 bases and J 8 bases; nucleotides not matched to a gene: 7. This CDR3 has 13 amino acids. CDR1 is SGHTA, CDR2 FQGNSA, per germline. CDR3 in amino acids: CASGLAYTDEQFF. In DNA, the CDR3 is TGTGCCAGCGGACTAGCGTATACTGATGAGCAGTTCTTC. The whole variable domain, filled in from reference TRBV7-2 and TRBJ2-1, reads GAGVSQSPSNKVTEKGKDVELRCDPISGHTALYWYRQSLGQGLEFLIYFQGNSAPDKSGLPSDRFSAERTGGSVSTLTIQRTQQEDSAVYLCASGLAYTDEQFFGPGTRLTVL.

As for this clonotype: This may come from a read error, since a much larger clone is one base off. V and J are TRBV24-1 and TRBJ2-1; D perhaps matches TRBD2 (6 bases). Germline lookup yields CDR1 KGHDR and CDR2 SFDVKD. CDR3 length equals 14 residues. CDR3 coding DNA: TGTACCACCAGTGATCTAGCGAACTACAATGAGCAGTTCTTC. This codes for CTTSDLANYNEQFF.

The rearrangement uses TRBV12-3 or TRBV12-4 and TRBJ2-7; the match to TRBD1 covers 7 bases. This CDR3 contains 15 residues. J gave up 2 bases and V 5 bases, and 9 bases lay outside the gene matches. The CDR3 here is CASSPEGQSTYEQYF. The CDR3 DNA sequence: TGTGCCAGCAGTCCAGAGGGACAGTCGACCTACGAGCAGTACTTC.

This clonotype was detected ten times or more. The chain carries TRBV7-9 and TRBJ2-1; no clear D. The V end lost 1 base, the J end lost 7 bases, and 5 bases lay between the germline ends. This CDR3 region has 12 residues. Germline CDR1 reads SEHNR; CDR2 reads FQNEAQ (reference sequence). The CDR3, as DNA: TGTGCCAGCAGCTTAGATGGGAATGAGCAGTTCTTC. The encoded protein is CASSLDGNEQFF.

This clonotype was detected only a few times. The rearrangement uses TRBV3-1 and TRBJ2-3; perhaps D is TRBD1 or TRBD2 (5 bases each). Deletions cut 5 bases from V and 3 bases from J, with 15 bases between. The CDR3 extends over 15 amino acids. Germline CDR1 is LGHDT and CDR2 is YNNKEL (reference sequence). CDR3 nucleotides: TGTGCCAGCAGCGTCGGGACGATCGAGACAGATACGCAGTATTTT. Its protein is CASSVGTIETDTQYF.

This chain uses TRBV7-9 with TRBJ2-1; TRBD2 agrees at 7 bases. The CDR3 consists of 15 residues. Germline CDR1 SEHNR, CDR2 FQNEAQ (reference sequence). Trimming removed 4 bases from V and 8 bases from J; junction bases left unmatched: 11. This CDR3 is CASSWILAGNHEQFF. The CDR3 DNA reads TGTGCCAGCAGCTGGATTTTAGCGGGTAACCATGAGCAGTTCTTC.

The CDR3 protein is CASSLGAGRAGNEQFF. In nucleotides, the CDR3 is TGTGCCAGCAGCTTAGGGGCCGGGAGGGCCGGGAATGAGCAGTTCTTC. The rearrangement joins TRBV11-3 to TRBJ2-1; 8 bases fit TRBD2. There are 16 residues in the CDR3. Germline assignment: CDR1 SGHNT and CDR2 YENEEA. With 1 base clipped from V and 7 bases from J, the junction kept 9 bases outside the gene matches.

The chain combines TRBV13 with TRBJ1-2, with a tentative D call TRBD1 (6 bases). The CDR3 is made up of 15 amino acids. Germline CDR1 reads PRHDT; CDR2 reads FYEKMQ (reference sequence). V dropped 5 bases and J dropped 6 bases, with 19 bases sitting between them. CDR3 in DNA: TGTGCCAGCAGCGCGCTAGGGGGTCAGGGCAATGGCTACACCTTC. Its protein is CASSALGGQGNGYTF.

The chain employs TRBV27 and TRBJ1-2; 8 bases fit TRBD1. Germline CDR1 reads MNHEY; CDR2 reads SMNVEV (reference sequence). V lost 5 bases and J lost 4; bases outside the gene matches: 6. The CDR3 spans 14 residues. CDR3 bases: TGTGCCAGCAGTCCCCATACAGGGGGCTATGGCTACACCTTC. Translating gives CASSPHTGGYGYTF.

V gene TRBV5-1 combines with J gene TRBJ2-7; 11 bases fit TRBD1. The V and J ends lost 4 bases and 5 bases, in that order; junction bases with no gene match: 5. This CDR3 comprises 14 residues. The germline CDR1 and CDR2 sequences are SGHRS and YFSETQ. The CDR3 loop reads CASSTGQGENEQYF. The CDR3 coding sequence is TGCGCCAGCAGCACGGGACAGGGGGAGAACGAGCAGTACTTC.

V gene TRBV15 combines with J gene TRBJ1-1; possible D gene TRBD1, 5 bases. CDR1 is LNHNV, CDR2 YYDKDF, per germline (reference sequence). The CDR3 runs to 16 residues. Trimming left V 4 bases short and J 4 bases short, with 19 bases between. The CDR3 reads CATSKRYRPEVTEAFF. As DNA, the CDR3 is TGTGCCACCAGCAAGAGATACAGGCCGGAAGTCACTGAAGCTTTCTTT.

This clonotype showed up just once. J is TRBJ2-1 and V is TRBV29-1; D gene ambiguous. This CDR3 is 13 amino acids long. Trimming cost V 5 bases and J 0 bases, with 8 bases left between them. Germline V lookup: CDR1 SQVTM, CDR2 ANQGSEA. The CDR3 DNA reads as TGCAGCGTTTTTGATTTCTCCTACAATGAGCAGTTCTTC. Residues: CSVFDFSYNEQFF.

The CDR3 region has the DNA TGTGCCAGCAGCCGATCCACCACTAGCGGGAGAAGGGGAGAGACCCAGTACTTC. Translating it yields CASSRSTTSGRRGETQYF. The chain is built from TRBV27 and TRBJ2-5; 11 bases match TRBD2. The ends lost 6 bases at V and 4 bases at J; junction bases unmatched: 16. Germline V CDR1 and CDR2: MNHEY, SMNVEV (reference sequence). This CDR3 spans 18 amino acids.

This clonotype was recorded a few times. The V call is TRBV20-1, the J call TRBJ2-5; a possible D gene is TRBD1 (6 bases). The CDR3 is 13 residues long. The germline V and J ends were trimmed by 5 bases and 0 bases, with 10 bases remaining between them. The V gene's germline CDR1 is DFQATT and CDR2 SNEGSKA (reference sequence). The CDR3 loop reads CSADGQYQETQYF. CDR3 DNA: TGCAGTGCTGACGGACAGTACCAAGAGACCCAGTACTTC.

The chain employs TRBV18 and TRBJ2-3; 9 bases agree with TRBD2. Trimming cost V 4 bases and J 4 bases; bases outside gene matches: 9. The CDR3 runs to 16 residues. Germline values: CDR1 KGHSH, CDR2 LQKENI. For the CDR3, the DNA is TGTGCCAGCTCACTGTTAGCGGGAGCGCAAGCAGATACGCAGTATTTT. Translated: CASSLLAGAQADTQYF.

The chain combines TRBV12-3 or TRBV12-4 with TRBJ2-1, with 12 bases fitting TRBD2. The ends lost 5 bases at V and 9 bases at J; junction bases unmatched: 8. The CDR3 runs 15 residues. CDR3 loop: CASSRLAGEVSEQFF. DNA of the CDR3: TGTGCCAGCAGTAGACTAGCGGGAGAAGTGAGTGAGCAGTTCTTC.

Notes on this clonotype: One end of the junction fails to match germline, which may point to a read error. The chain joins TRBV27 to TRBJ1-2; possibly TRBD1 for D (5 bases). Germline-derived CDR1 and CDR2 are MNHEY and SMNVEV (reference sequence). There are 15 residues in the CDR3. The CDR3 loop is CASATSGTVNYSYTF. CDR3 in DNA: TGTGCCAGCGCGACCTCCGGGACGGTAAACTATAGCTACACCTTC.